One and the same sample provided the 12 T cell receptor beta chains below, sequenced in a study of cytotoxic CD8 clonotypes in ibrutinib-treated CLL. TCRdb's copy holds only in-frame clones and misses some; the assay was immunoSEQ multiplex PCR. The sample contains approximately 50,000 clones, 50% to 65% of which appear only once. The sample consisted of PBMCs, taken at disease progression, from a patient treated with ibrutinib. The receptors were gathered from a human donor with chronic lymphocytic leukemia.

The chain joins TRBV7-9 to TRBJ1-1; weak D call: TRBD1 (6 bases). Germline CDR1 reads SEHNR; CDR2 reads FQNEAQ (reference sequence). Trimming removed 4 bases at V and 3 bases at J, with 9 bases between. The CDR3 contains 13 residues. The CDR3 coding sequence is TGTGCCAGCAGCTCTGGACAGTACACTGAAGCTTTCTTT. Protein product: CASSSGQYTEAFF.

The chain has TRBV4-1 and TRBJ1-1, with 8 bases lining up with TRBD1. Germline-derived CDR1 and CDR2 are MGHRA and YSYEKL. Trimming removed 1 base from V and 5 bases from J; junction bases left unmatched: 9. The CDR3 sequence is 16 residues long. CDR3 DNA: TGCGCCAGCAGCCAAGTCGGACAGGGAGGATGGACTGAAGCTTTCTTT. This sequence encodes CASSQVGQGGWTEAFF.

The chain recombines TRBV28 with TRBJ1-2; maybe TRBD1 (5 bases). Germline V gives CDR1 MDHEN, CDR2 SYDVKM. Deletions cut 8 bases from V and 1 base from J, with 11 bases between. The CDR3 spans 13 residues. CDR3 sequence: CASELGVNYGYTF. The CDR3 DNA is TGTGCCAGCGAACTAGGGGTTAACTATGGCTACACCTTC.

V usage is TRBV7-9 and J usage is TRBJ1-2, with unresolved D. The CDR3 totals 12 residues. CDR1 is SEHNR, CDR2 FQNEAQ, per germline (reference sequence). V gave up 4 bases and J gave up 3 bases, with 6 bases separating them. This CDR3 reads CASSSQDYGYTF. The DNA for the CDR3 is TGTGCCAGCAGCTCGCAGGACTATGGCTACACCTTC.

This sequence joins TRBV5-4 and TRBJ2-1; 12 bases align to TRBD2. Looked up from germline, CDR1 is SGHNT and CDR2 is YYREEE (reference sequence). The CDR3 consists of 19 residues. The V and J ends lost 4 bases and 3 bases, in that order; junction bases with no gene match: 14. In DNA form, the CDR3 reads TGTGCCAGCAGCCCCTCGCCTAGCGGGGGGGCCTTGAGCTACAATGAGCAGTTCTTC. This encodes CASSPSPSGGALSYNEQFF.

The rearrangement uses TRBV29-1 and TRBJ1-1; D is unresolved. Germline V gene lookup returns CDR1 SQVTM and CDR2 ANQGSEA. The CDR3 runs 14 residues. The ends were cut back, 6 bases at V and 0 bases at J, with 14 bases in the middle. The CDR3 protein is CSVLGVRMNTEAFF. DNA for the CDR3: TGCAGCGTCCTCGGGGTGAGAATGAACACTGAAGCTTTCTTT.

The chain couples TRBV29-1 to TRBJ1-5, with no clear D. The CDR3 spans 12 residues. CDR1 and CDR2 (germline): SQVTM, ANQGSEA. With 4 bases removed from V and 1 base from J, the gap between germline ends came to 5 bases. The CDR3 nucleotides read TGCAGCGTTGGCGAAAGCAATCAGCCCCAGCATTTT. It codes for CSVGESNQPQHF.

The chain employs TRBV5-1 and TRBJ2-1; 14 positions agree with TRBD2. V was clipped by 4 bases and J by 7 bases; unmatched bases: 13. This CDR3 has 18 amino acids. CDR1 is SGHRS, CDR2 YFSETQ, per germline. The CDR3 is CASSETSGRVPLTNEQFF. Here the CDR3 DNA reads TGCGCCAGCAGCGAGACTAGCGGGAGGGTCCCCCTAACGAATGAGCAGTTCTTC.

This clone was seen more than once but under ten times. The CDR3 region is CASSLTGTGHKGYTF. CDR3 nucleotide sequence: TGTGCCAGCAGCCTCACCGGGACAGGCCATAAAGGCTACACCTTC. This chain links TRBV7-3 with TRBJ1-2; 8 bases are a match to TRBD1. The CDR3 totals 15 residues. Germline CDR1 SGHTA, CDR2 FQGTGA. After removal of 5 bases from V and 8 bases from J, the junction contained 13 bases not matched to a gene.

The gene calls are TRBV30 and TRBJ2-7; TRBD1 aligns across 7 bases. Germline CDR1 reads GTSNPN; CDR2 reads SVGIG (reference sequence). The junction had 13 bases not matched to a gene; V was cut back by 3 bases and J by 8 bases. The CDR3 length is 14 residues. The CDR3 nucleotides read TGTGCCTGGAGCTGGGCACAGGGGAATCTTCAGCAGTACTTC. The encoded protein is CAWSWAQGNLQQYF.

This rearrangement joins TRBV27 to TRBJ1-5; the D is unclear. The CDR3 contains 13 residues. Germline CDR1 is MNHEY and CDR2 is SMNVEV (reference sequence). V lost 1 base to trimming and J lost 5 bases, with 6 bases between them. The CDR3 nucleotides are TGTGCCAGCAGTTTATTTGCGGATCAGCCCCAGCATTTT. Its protein is CASSLFADQPQHF.

This clone showed up just a few times. The chain joins TRBV19 to TRBJ2-7; TRBD2 is a possible D gene (6 bases). V dropped 2 bases and J dropped 4 bases, with 15 bases sitting between them. The CDR3 is 15 amino acids. CDR1 is LNHDA and CDR2 is SQIVND in the germline V gene (reference sequence). The CDR3 loop reads CASSIRLGGRYEQYF. In nucleotides, the CDR3 is TGTGCCAGTAGTATAAGGCTCGGGGGAAGGTACGAGCAGTACTTC.